This T cell receptor beta chain was found in a study of early T cells in non-severe SARS-CoV-2 infection. The length of the CDR3 is 13 residues. Looked up from germline, CDR1 is SGDLS and CDR2 is YYNGEE. The V end lost 0 bases, the J end lost 8 bases, and 8 bases lay between the germline ends. cDNA molecules, individually, were tagged with unique molecular identifiers. TCRdb reanalysed the 5' RACE reads using MiXCR and keeps one entry per CDR3 protein. The data contain under 140,000 distinct CDR3 sequences, 10% to 15% of them seen just once; the ten biggest clones take up about 3.8%. The source of this sequence is an adult who was a healthcare worker with PCR-confirmed SARS-CoV-2 infection or an uninfected control (not recorded which). V usage is TRBV9 and J usage is TRBJ1-4; D not resolved. Sequencing was performed on whole blood, taken at baseline. This chain's CDR3 is CASSVDDGEKLFF. For the CDR3, the DNA is TGTGCCAGCAGCGTAGACGACGGCGAAAAACTGTTTTTT. Supplemented by reference TRBV9 and TRBJ1-4, the full variable domain reads DSGVTQTPKHLITATGQRVTLRCSPRSGDLSVYWYQQSLDQGLQFLIQYYNGEERAKGNILERFSAQQFPDLHSELNLSSLELGDSALYFCASSVDDGEKLFFGSGTQLSVL.